This is a list of T cell receptor beta chains from one sample in a study of blood T cell repertoires in COVID-19. The data were produced by immunoSEQ multiplex PCR, yet TCRdb's version contains in-frame clones alone and is incomplete. Of 200,000 to 250,000 clones listed, roughly 86% are singletons. The sequenced sample was peripheral blood. Every receptor here comes from a woman younger than 45 who had recovered from COVID-19. Both conserved end residues are part of each CDR3. The order of the fields is clone size, J gene, V gene, D gene, CDR3 protein, CDR3 DNA. The D gene is left open where the match is weak. Clone size is shown for a subset of rows, as once, few, many or a class of expanded clone.

few TRBJ1-5 TRBV7-2 NA CASSLGGGPNQPQHF TGTGCCAGCAGCTTAGGGGGAGGGCCCAATCAGCCCCAGCATTTT
NA TRBJ1-6 TRBV14 NA CASSGRGSDNSPLHF TGTGCCAGCAGCGGACGGGGGTCCGACAATTCACCCCTCCACTTT
NA TRBJ1-1 TRBV4-3 NA CASSQEVGQLSMNTEAFF TGCGCCAGCAGCCAAGAGGTCGGACAGCTTTCCATGAACACTGAAGCTTTCTTT
NA TRBJ1-2 TRBV12-3/TRBV12-4 NA CASSRDPGDGYTF TGTGCCAGCAGCCGGGACCCGGGGGATGGCTACACCTTC
once TRBJ1-5 TRBV4-1 TRBD1 CASSQLGQGANQPQHF TGCGCCAGCAGCCAATTGGGACAGGGGGCGAATCAGCCCCAGCATTTT
once TRBJ2-7 TRBV6-5 NA CASSYSRSPSPHEQYF TGTGCCAGCAGTTACTCGAGGTCCCCAAGCCCCCACGAGCAGTACTTC
NA TRBJ2-2 TRBV11-3 TRBD2 CASSLDLGGGNTGELFF TGTGCCAGCAGCTTAGATCTCGGGGGGGGCAACACCGGGGAGCTGTTTTTT
few TRBJ1-3 TRBV19 NA CASSLPRQNGNTIYF TGTGCCAGTAGTCTCCCGCGACAGAATGGAAACACCATATATTTT
NA TRBJ2-4 TRBV5-1 TRBD1 CASSPGWDSLSLAKNIQYF TGCGCCAGCAGCCCCGGCTGGGACAGCCTTTCACTAGCCAAAAACATTCAGTACTTC
NA TRBJ1-2 TRBV12-5 NA CASGGPNYGYTF TGTGCTAGTGGGGGCCCAAACTATGGCTACACCTTC
NA TRBJ2-1 TRBV6-4 TRBD2 CASSVVGGASEQFF TGTGCCAGCAGTGTCGTCGGGGGGGCCTCGGAGCAGTTCTTC
NA TRBJ1-6 TRBV4-1 TRBD1 CASSRGQDSSYNSPLHF TGCGCCAGCAGCCGGGGACAGGATAGCTCCTATAATTCACCCCTCCACTTT
NA TRBJ2-7 TRBV14 TRBD1 CASSQVGTAGPQYF TGTGCCAGCAGCCAAGTCGGGACAGCCGGCCCGCAGTACTTC
NA TRBJ2-7 TRBV5-1 TRBD1 CASALGQGQAEQYF TGCGCCAGCGCTCTAGGACAGGGGCAGGCTGAGCAGTACTTC
NA TRBJ1-1 TRBV11-2 NA CASSFSERTEAFF TGTGCCAGCAGCTTTTCAGAGCGCACTGAAGCTTTCTTT
NA TRBJ1-1 TRBV5-1 NA CASSLWGVRDTEAFF TGCGCCAGCAGCTTGTGGGGGGTTAGAGACACTGAAGCTTTCTTT
NA TRBJ1-6 TRBV5-1 TRBD1 CASSLDARGTGVSPLHF TGCGCCAGCAGCTTGGACGCGAGGGGGACAGGGGTTTCACCCCTCCACTTT
NA TRBJ2-5 TRBV7-6 TRBD1 CASSLARGLRETQYF TGTGCCAGCAGCTTAGCCAGGGGGCTTAGGGAGACCCAGTACTTC
NA TRBJ1-6 TRBV6-2/TRBV6-3 NA CASSYSPGNNSPLHF TGTGCCAGCAGTTACTCACCGGGGAACAATTCACCCCTCCACTTT
NA TRBJ2-1 TRBV7-2 TRBD2 CASSLETSGYNEQFF TGTGCCAGCAGCTTAGAGACTAGCGGGTACAATGAGCAGTTCTTC
NA TRBJ1-1 TRBV5-1 TRBD1 CASTITGTVNTEAFF TGCGCCAGCACCATTACAGGGACAGTGAACACTGAAGCTTTCTTT
NA TRBJ1-2 TRBV12-3/TRBV12-4 TRBD1 CASSTQGNYGYTF TGTGCCAGCAGTACACAGGGGAACTATGGCTACACCTTC
NA TRBJ2-3 TRBV2 NA CASSETRSTDTQYF TGTGCCAGCAGTGAAACCAGGAGCACAGATACGCAGTATTTT
NA TRBJ2-3 TRBV7-9 NA CASSLVQSTDTQYF TGTGCCAGCAGCTTAGTTCAGAGCACAGATACGCAGTATTTT
NA TRBJ2-7 TRBV19 NA CASGTGGHAYEQYF TGTGCCAGTGGGACCGGGGGTCATGCCTACGAGCAGTACTTC
NA TRBJ2-3 TRBV30 NA CAWSPSGSVPTDTQYF TGTGCCTGGAGCCCTTCGGGTAGCGTGCCCACAGATACGCAGTATTTT
NA TRBJ1-2 TRBV6-5 NA CASSRTPGDGYTF TGTGCCAGCAGTCGGACGCCGGGGGATGGCTACACCTTC
NA TRBJ2-7 TRBV7-9 TRBD1 CASSPRQGHEQYF TGTGCCAGCAGCCCCCGACAGGGACACGAGCAGTACTTC
NA TRBJ1-1 TRBV12-2 NA CASRLSGPGQSLLEAFF TGTGCAAGTCGCTTATCTGGGCCGGGACAGAGTCTCCTTGAAGCTTTCTTT
NA TRBJ1-2 TRBV4-3 NA CASSRIDTLYGYTF TGCGCCAGCAGCCGAATAGACACACTCTATGGCTACACCTTC
once TRBJ2-3 TRBV5-4 TRBD2 CASSSPGAGVSTDTQYF TGTGCCAGCAGCTCGCCAGGAGCGGGGGTTTCCACAGATACGCAGTATTTT
NA TRBJ1-2 TRBV18 NA CASSRDTSNYGYTF TGTGCCAGCTCACGGGACACTTCAAACTATGGCTACACCTTC
NA TRBJ2-5 TRBV9 NA CASSVGNRETQYF TGTGCCAGCAGCGTAGGAAATAGAGAGACCCAGTACTTC
NA TRBJ1-5 TRBV4-3 NA CASSPTGQGDQPQHF TGCGCCAGCAGCCCCACCGGCCAGGGTGATCAGCCCCAGCATTTT
NA TRBJ2-2 TRBV30 TRBD1 CAWSVAAGGTGELFF TGTGCCTGGAGTGTTGCGGCAGGGGGCACCGGGGAGCTGTTTTTT
NA TRBJ1-6 TRBV10-3 NA CAISEVRNSPLHF TGTGCCATCAGTGAGGTCAGGAATTCACCCCTCCACTTT
NA TRBJ2-1 TRBV7-2 NA CASSLGRPNEQFF TGTGCCAGCAGCTTAGGGCGGCCCAATGAGCAGTTCTTC
few TRBJ2-1 TRBV7-6 NA CASSLRTPGAVESKTSYNEQFF TGTGCCAGCAGCCTCAGGACACCTGGGGCAGTAGAATCCAAAACCTCCTACAATGAGCAGTTCTTC
NA TRBJ2-7 TRBV20-1 NA CSASPLAEQYF TGCAGTGCTAGTCCCCTAGCCGAGCAGTACTTC
many TRBJ1-6 TRBV4-1 NA CASSPRTANSPLHF TGCGCCAGCAGCCCGCGGACAGCTAATTCACCCCTCCACTTT
NA TRBJ2-1 TRBV13 TRBD1 CASSLSTTGQYNEQFF TGTGCCAGCAGCCTTTCTACGACAGGGCAATACAATGAGCAGTTCTTC